This T cell receptor (beta chain) was observed in a study of T-cell reconstitution after alpha-beta-depleted transplantation in children. Study-level findings and limits: Expanded graft clones numbering several hundred reportedly gave rise to alpha-beta T cells about two months after transplant.

As it was prepared, the TCRbeta library received unique molecular identifiers. TCRdb called the PCR reads again in MiXCR, with one record for every CDR3 protein. Here the sample spans 75,000 to 80,000 distinct CDR3 sequences, roughly 18% being singletons. CDR3 length equals 13 residues. Looked up from germline, CDR1 is SGHRS and CDR2 is YFSETQ. After removal of 4 bases from V and 6 bases from J, the junction contained 4 bases not matched to a gene. A few counts support this clonotype. The antigen is undetermined. This chain links TRBV5-1 with TRBJ2-3; 8 bases line up with TRBD2. Here the sequenced sample was PBMCs, mostly from graft donor cells, taken 360 days after TCRalphabeta/CD19-depleted stem cell transplant. The sequence was collected from a male patient aged 2 to 9 who had a stem cell transplant for acute lymphoblastic leukemia, so the T cells may come from the graft donor. CDR3 sequence: CASSRGGRDTQYF. The CDR3 DNA reads as TGCGCCAGCAGCCGAGGCGGGAGGGATACGCAGTATTTT. The full variable domain, its missing parts supplied by reference TRBV5-1 and TRBJ2-3, is KAGVTQTPRYLIKTRGQQVTLSCSPISGHRSVSWYQQTPGQGLQFLFEYFSETQRNKGNFPGRFSGRQFSNSRSEMNVSTLELGDSALYLCASSRGGRDTQYFGPGTRLTVL.